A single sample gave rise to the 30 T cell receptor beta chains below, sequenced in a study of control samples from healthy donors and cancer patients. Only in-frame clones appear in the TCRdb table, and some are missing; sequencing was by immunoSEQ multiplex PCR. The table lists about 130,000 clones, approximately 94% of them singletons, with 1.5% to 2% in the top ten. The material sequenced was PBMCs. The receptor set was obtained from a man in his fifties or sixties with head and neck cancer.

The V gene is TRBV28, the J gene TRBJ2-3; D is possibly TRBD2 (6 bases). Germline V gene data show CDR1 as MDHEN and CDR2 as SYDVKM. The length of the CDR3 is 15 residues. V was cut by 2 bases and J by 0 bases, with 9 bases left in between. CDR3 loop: CASSLAGGSTDTQYF. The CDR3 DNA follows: TGTGCCAGCAGTTTAGCCGGAGGGAGCACAGATACGCAGTATTTT.

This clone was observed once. As DNA, the CDR3 is TGTGCCAGCAGCTTAGACCGACCACCCTACGAGCAGTACTTC. Residues: CASSLDRPPYEQYF. This chain links TRBV7-8 with TRBJ2-7; D is ambiguous. Trimming pared 1 base from V and 2 bases from J, leaving 9 bases between. The germline V gene encodes CDR1 SGHVS and CDR2 FQNEAQ. The CDR3 sequence is 14 residues long.

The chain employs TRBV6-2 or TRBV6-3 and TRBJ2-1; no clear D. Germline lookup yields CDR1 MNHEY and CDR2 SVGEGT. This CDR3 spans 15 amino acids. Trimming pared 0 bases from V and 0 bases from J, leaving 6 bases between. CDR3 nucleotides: TGTGCCAGCAGTTACTCAGGGATCTCCTACAATGAGCAGTTCTTC. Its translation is CASSYSGISYNEQFF.

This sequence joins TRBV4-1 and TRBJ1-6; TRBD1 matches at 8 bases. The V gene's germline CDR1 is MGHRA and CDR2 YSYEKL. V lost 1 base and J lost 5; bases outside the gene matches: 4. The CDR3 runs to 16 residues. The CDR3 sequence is CASSQVQGQDNSPLHF. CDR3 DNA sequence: TGCGCCAGCAGCCAAGTCCAGGGACAGGATAATTCACCCCTCCACTTT.

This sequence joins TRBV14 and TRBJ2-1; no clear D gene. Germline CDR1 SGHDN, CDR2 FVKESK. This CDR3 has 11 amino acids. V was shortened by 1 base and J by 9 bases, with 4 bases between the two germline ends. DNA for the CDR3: TGTGCCAGCAGCCAAGGCACTGAGCAGTTCTTC. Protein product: CASSQGTEQFF.

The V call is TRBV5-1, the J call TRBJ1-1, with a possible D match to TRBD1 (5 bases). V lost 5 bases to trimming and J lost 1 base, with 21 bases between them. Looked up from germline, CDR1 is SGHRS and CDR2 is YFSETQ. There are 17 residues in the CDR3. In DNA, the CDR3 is TGCGCCAGCAGTCTCGCGCCAGGGAGGACTTGGAACACTGAAGCTTTCTTT. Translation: CASSLAPGRTWNTEAFF.

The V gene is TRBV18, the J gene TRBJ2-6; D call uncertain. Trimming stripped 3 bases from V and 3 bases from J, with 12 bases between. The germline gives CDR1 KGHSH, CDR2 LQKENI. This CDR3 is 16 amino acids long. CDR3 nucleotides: TGTGCCAGCTCACCGGCCCCCGGGCTTGGGGCCAACGTCCTGACTTTC. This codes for CASSPAPGLGANVLTF.

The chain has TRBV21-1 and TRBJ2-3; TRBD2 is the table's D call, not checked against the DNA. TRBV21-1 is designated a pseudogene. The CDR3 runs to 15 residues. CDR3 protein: CASSKKEGRTDTQYF. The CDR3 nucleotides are TGTGCCAGCAGCAAAAAGGAGGGACGCACAGATACGCAGTATTTT.

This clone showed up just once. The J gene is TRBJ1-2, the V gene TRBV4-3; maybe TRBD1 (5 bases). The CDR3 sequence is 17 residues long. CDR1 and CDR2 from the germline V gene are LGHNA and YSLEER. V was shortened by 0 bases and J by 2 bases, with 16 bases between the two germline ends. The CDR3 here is CASSQDRGVTGNYGYTF. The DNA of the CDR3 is TGCGCCAGCAGCCAAGATCGTGGGGTAACAGGAAACTATGGCTACACCTTC.

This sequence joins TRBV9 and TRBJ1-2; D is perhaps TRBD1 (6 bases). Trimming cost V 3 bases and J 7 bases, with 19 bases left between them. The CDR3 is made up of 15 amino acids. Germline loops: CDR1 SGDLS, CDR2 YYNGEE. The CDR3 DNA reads TGTGCCAGCAGCGCCCCGCTGGGGGGGGGCAGTGGCTACACCTTC. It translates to CASSAPLGGGSGYTF.

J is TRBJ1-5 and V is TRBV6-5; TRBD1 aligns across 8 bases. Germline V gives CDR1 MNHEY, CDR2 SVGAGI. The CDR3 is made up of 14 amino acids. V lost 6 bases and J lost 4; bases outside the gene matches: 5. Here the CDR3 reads CASRRTGRNQPQHF. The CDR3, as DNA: TGTGCCAGCAGGCGGACAGGGAGGAATCAGCCCCAGCATTTT.

The CDR3 protein is CASSPLRGGPNTGELFF. The DNA of the CDR3 is TGTGCCAGCAGCCCCCTCCGCGGGGGGCCGAACACCGGGGAGCTGTTTTTT. This chain joins TRBV7-2 and TRBJ2-2, with 8 bases matching TRBD2. The CDR3 consists of 17 residues. Looked up from germline, CDR1 is SGHTA and CDR2 is FQGNSA. Unmatched junction bases numbered 8, after V lost 5 bases and J lost 0 bases.

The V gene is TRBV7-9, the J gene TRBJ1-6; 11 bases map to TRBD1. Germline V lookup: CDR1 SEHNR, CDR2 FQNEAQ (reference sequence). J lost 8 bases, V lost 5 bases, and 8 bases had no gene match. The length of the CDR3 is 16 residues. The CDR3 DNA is TGTGCCAGCAGCCTCGGACAGGGGGCTTTGGATTCACCCCTCCACTTT. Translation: CASSLGQGALDSPLHF.

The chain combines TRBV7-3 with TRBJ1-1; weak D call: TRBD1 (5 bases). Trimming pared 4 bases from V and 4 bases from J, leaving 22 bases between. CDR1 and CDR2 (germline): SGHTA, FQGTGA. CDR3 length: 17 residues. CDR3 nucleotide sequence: TGTGCCAGCAGCTCGACGTTGACAGCCCTGGACATCACTGAAGCTTTCTTT. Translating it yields CASSSTLTALDITEAFF.

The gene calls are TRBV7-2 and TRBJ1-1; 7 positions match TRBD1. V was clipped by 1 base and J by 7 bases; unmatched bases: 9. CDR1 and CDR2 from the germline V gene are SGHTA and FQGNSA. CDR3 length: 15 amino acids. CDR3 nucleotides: TGTGCCAGCAGCTTAGGAGACAGGGTCTATAGTGAAGCTTTCTTT. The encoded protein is CASSLGDRVYSEAFF.

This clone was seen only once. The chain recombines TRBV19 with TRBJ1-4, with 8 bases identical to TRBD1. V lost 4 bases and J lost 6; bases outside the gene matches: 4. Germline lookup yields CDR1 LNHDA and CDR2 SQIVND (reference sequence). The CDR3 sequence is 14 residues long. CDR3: CASSRTGPDEKLFF. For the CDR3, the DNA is TGTGCCAGTAGTAGGACAGGGCCGGATGAAAAACTGTTTTTT.

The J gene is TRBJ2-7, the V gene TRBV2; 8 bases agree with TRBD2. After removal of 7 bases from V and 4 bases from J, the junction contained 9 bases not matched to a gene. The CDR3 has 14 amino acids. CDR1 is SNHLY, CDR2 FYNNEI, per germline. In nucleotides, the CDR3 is TGTGCCAGCACTGGGGGGCGGGGGGCATACGAGCAGTACTTC. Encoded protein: CASTGGRGAYEQYF. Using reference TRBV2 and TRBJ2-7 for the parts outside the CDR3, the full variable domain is EPEVTQTPSHQVTQMGQEVILRCVPISNHLYFYWYRQILGQKVEFLVSFYNNEISEKSEIFDDQFSVERPDGSNFTLKIRSTKLEDSAMYFCASTGGRGAYEQYFGPGTRLTVT.

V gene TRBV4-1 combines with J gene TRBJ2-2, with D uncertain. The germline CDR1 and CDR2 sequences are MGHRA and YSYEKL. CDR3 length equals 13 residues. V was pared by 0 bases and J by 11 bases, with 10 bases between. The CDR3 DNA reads TGCGCCAGCAGCCAAGACCCGAACCGTGAGCTGTTTTTT. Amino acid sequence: CASSQDPNRELFF.

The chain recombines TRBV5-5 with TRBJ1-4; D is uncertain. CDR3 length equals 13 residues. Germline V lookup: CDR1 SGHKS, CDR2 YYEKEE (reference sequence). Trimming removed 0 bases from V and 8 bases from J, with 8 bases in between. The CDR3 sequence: CASSLGNLEKLFF. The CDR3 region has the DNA TGTGCCAGCAGCTTGGGGAACCTCGAAAAACTGTTTTTT.

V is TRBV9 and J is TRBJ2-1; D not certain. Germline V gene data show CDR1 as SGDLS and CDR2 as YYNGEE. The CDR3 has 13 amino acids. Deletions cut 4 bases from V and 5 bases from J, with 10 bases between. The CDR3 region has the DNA TGTGCCAGCAGCCATCGGGCCCACAATGAGCAGTTCTTC. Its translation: CASSHRAHNEQFF.

CDR3 loop: CSAARRTEAFF. CDR3 DNA sequence: TGCAGTGCTGCCCGGAGGACTGAAGCTTTCTTT. The genes are TRBV20-1 and TRBJ1-1; D is unresolved. Germline V lookup: CDR1 DFQATT, CDR2 SNEGSKA (reference sequence). The CDR3 loop spans 11 amino acids. With 5 bases removed from V and 5 bases from J, the gap between germline ends came to 9 bases.

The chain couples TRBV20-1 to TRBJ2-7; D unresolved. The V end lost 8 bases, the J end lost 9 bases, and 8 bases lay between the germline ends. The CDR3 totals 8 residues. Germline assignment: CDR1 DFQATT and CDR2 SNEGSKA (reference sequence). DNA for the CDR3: TGCAGTACGAGCGCGCAGTACTTC. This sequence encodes CSTSAQYF.

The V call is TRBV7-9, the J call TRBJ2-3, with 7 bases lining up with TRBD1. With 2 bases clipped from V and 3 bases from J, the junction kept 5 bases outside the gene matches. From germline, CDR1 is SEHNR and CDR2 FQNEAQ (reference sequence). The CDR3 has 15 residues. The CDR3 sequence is CASSLSGTATDTQYF. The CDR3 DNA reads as TGTGCCAGCAGCTTATCCGGGACAGCGACAGATACGCAGTATTTT. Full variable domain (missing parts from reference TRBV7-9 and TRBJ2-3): DTGVSQNPRHKITKRGQNVTFRCDPISEHNRLYWYRQTLGQGPEFLTYFQNEAQLEKSRLLSDRFSAERPKGSFSTLEIQRTEQGDSAMYLCASSLSGTATDTQYFGPGTRLTVL.

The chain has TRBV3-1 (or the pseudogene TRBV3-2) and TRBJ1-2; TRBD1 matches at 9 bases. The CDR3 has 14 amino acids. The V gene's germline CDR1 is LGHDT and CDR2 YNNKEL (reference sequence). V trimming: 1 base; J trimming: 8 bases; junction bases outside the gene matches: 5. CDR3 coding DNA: TGTGCCAGCAGCCAAGGCAAACAGGGGGCCGGCTACACCTTC. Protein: CASSQGKQGAGYTF.

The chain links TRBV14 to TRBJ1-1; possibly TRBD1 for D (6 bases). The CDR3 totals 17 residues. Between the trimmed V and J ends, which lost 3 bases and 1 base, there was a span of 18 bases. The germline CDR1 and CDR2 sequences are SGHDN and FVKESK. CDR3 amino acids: CASSHTPRGFWNTEAFF. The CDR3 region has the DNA TGTGCCAGCAGCCATACCCCGAGGGGGTTCTGGAACACTGAAGCTTTCTTT.

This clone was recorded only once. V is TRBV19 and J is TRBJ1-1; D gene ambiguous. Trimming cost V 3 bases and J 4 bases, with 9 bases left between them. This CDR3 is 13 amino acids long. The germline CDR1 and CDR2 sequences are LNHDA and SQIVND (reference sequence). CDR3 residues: CASSIQITTEAFF. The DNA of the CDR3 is TGTGCCAGTAGTATTCAGATTACCACTGAAGCTTTCTTT.

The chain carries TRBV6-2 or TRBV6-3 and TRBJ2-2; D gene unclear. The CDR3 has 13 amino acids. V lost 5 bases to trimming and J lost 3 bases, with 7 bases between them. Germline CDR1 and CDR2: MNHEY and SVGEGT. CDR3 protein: CASSRPDTGELFF. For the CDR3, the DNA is TGTGCCAGCAGTCGGCCCGACACCGGGGAGCTGTTTTTT.

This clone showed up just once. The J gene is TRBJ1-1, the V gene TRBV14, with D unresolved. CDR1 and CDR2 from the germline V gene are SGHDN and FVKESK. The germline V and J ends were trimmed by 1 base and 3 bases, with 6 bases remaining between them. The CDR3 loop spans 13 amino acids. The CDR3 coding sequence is TGTGCCAGCAGCCAAGGGAGGTACACTGAAGCTTTCTTT. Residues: CASSQGRYTEAFF.

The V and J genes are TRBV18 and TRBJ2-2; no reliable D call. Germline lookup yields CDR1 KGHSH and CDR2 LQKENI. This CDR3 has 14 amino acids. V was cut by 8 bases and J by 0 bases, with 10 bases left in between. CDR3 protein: CASPPISNTGELFF. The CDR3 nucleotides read TGTGCCAGCCCCCCCATTTCGAACACCGGGGAGCTGTTTTTT.

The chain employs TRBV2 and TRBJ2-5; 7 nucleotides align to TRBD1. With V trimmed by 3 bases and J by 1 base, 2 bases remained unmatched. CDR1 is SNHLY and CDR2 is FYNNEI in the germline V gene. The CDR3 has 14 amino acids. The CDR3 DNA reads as TGTGCCAGCAGTGACAGGACAGGCCAAGAGACCCAGTACTTC. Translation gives CASSDRTGQETQYF.